This entry lists 25 T cell receptor beta chains sequenced from one sample in a study of blood T cell repertoires in COVID-19. Profiling relied on immunoSEQ multiplex PCR, and the TCRdb table lists in-frame clones only, not all of them. Of over 150,000 clones in the sample, 80% to 90% were seen once. The sample was peripheral blood. The receptors derive from a man aged 25 to 40 with acute or convalescent COVID-19.

The chain combines TRBV7-6 with TRBJ2-6; unclear D gene. CDR1 and CDR2 from the germline V gene are SGHVS and FNYEAQ. CDR3 size: 14 residues. Trimming left V 5 bases short and J 1 base short, with 6 bases between. The CDR3 sequence is CASSPLSGANVLTF. CDR3 coding DNA: TGTGCCAGCAGCCCTCTTTCTGGGGCCAACGTCCTGACTTTC. The full variable domain, with the rest looked up from reference TRBV7-6 and TRBJ2-6, is GAGVSQSPRYKVTKRGQDVALRCDPISGHVSLYWYRQALGQGPEFLTYFNYEAQQDKSGLPNDRFSAERPEGSISTLTIQRTEQRDSAMYRCASSPLSGANVLTFGAGSRLTVL.

CDR3 sequence reads: CASSISTDTQYF. In DNA, the CDR3 is TGTGCCAGCAGCATAAGCACAGATACGCAGTATTTT. The chain couples TRBV9 to TRBJ2-3; D is undetermined. Trimming left V 4 bases short and J 0 bases short, with 3 bases between. The CDR3 runs to 12 residues. Germline CDR1 SGDLS, CDR2 YYNGEE.

This chain connects TRBV3-1 (or the pseudogene TRBV3-2) to TRBJ1-2; 7 positions match TRBD1. Germline V CDR1 and CDR2: LGHDT, YNNKEL (reference sequence). Trimming removed 1 base from V and 4 bases from J; junction bases left unmatched: 12. There are 17 residues in the CDR3. The chain's CDR3 is CASSQGPGTAASYGYTF. The CDR3 nucleotides read TGTGCCAGCAGCCAAGGACCAGGGACAGCTGCCTCCTATGGCTACACCTTC.

Worth noting for this clone: One junction end disagrees with the germline gene, perhaps due to a read error. V and J are TRBV6-1 and TRBJ2-1, with TRBD2 identical over 10 bases. CDR1 is MNHNS, CDR2 SASEGT, per germline. This CDR3 region has 15 residues. CDR3: CASSQAGGVMNEQFF. CDR3 in DNA: TGTGCCAGCAGTCAAGCGGGGGGGGTGATGAATGAGCAGTTCTTC.

This clone was seen once. The chain carries TRBV6-5 and TRBJ1-5; 10 nucleotides align to TRBD1. CDR1 and CDR2 from the germline V gene are MNHEY and SVGAGI. The length of the CDR3 is 16 residues. V was pared by 2 bases and J by 5 bases, with 6 bases of the junction left unmatched. The CDR3 nucleotides read TGTGCCAGCAGTTACGACAGGGGGCTGTTGTATCAGCCCCAGCATTTT. It codes for CASSYDRGLLYQPQHF.

The chain employs TRBV28 and TRBJ1-1, with D unclear. Per the germline V gene, CDR1 is MDHEN and CDR2 is SYDVKM. V lost 10 bases and J lost 6, with 18 bases in between. The CDR3 length is 13 residues. DNA of the CDR3: TGTGCCATCCAAGTTTCCAGTCGGGCTGAAGCTTTCTTT. Its translation is CAIQVSSRAEAFF.

The rearrangement links TRBV6-5 to TRBJ1-1, with TRBD1 as a possible D gene (6 bases). Per germline, CDR1 MNHEY and CDR2 SVGAGI. V was clipped by 8 bases and J by 7 bases, with 11 bases between them. The CDR3 loop spans 11 amino acids. The CDR3: CASRTVNEAFF. The CDR3 DNA reads TGTGCCAGCCGGACAGTGAATGAAGCTTTCTTT.

V and J are TRBV4-1 and TRBJ2-7, with 7 bases that match TRBD2. The germline V gene has CDR1 MGHRA and CDR2 YSYEKL. CDR3 length: 15 amino acids. V dropped 4 bases and J dropped 9; count of bases not matched to a gene: 15. For the CDR3, the DNA is TGCGCCAGCAGCCCCACTGAGACTAGCCCGGAGGTGCAGTACTTC. This translates into CASSPTETSPEVQYF.

The chain links TRBV28 to TRBJ1-2, with D maybe TRBD1 (6 bases). Per germline, CDR1 MDHEN and CDR2 SYDVKM. V was shortened by 5 bases and J by 2 bases, with 15 bases between the two germline ends. The CDR3 consists of 15 residues. CDR3 region: CASSTPTGWNYGYTF. DNA of the CDR3: TGTGCCAGCAGTACCCCCACAGGGTGGAACTATGGCTACACCTTC.

The chain is built from TRBV28 and TRBJ2-7, with 7 nucleotides matching TRBD2. The CDR3 totals 15 residues. Per the germline V gene, CDR1 is MDHEN and CDR2 is SYDVKM. J lost 0 bases, V lost 4 bases, and 6 bases had no gene match. The CDR3 region has the DNA TGTGCCAGCAGTTCAACCAGGACTAGCTCCTACGAGCAGTACTTC. It translates to CASSSTRTSSYEQYF.

The chain uses TRBV6-6 and TRBJ2-5; 9 nucleotides align to TRBD1. Germline V gives CDR1 MNHNY, CDR2 SVGAGI (reference sequence). The CDR3 totals 15 residues. After removal of 5 bases from V and 5 bases from J, the junction contained 9 bases not matched to a gene. The CDR3 loop reads CASSLQGARGETQYF. CDR3 bases: TGTGCCAGCAGTCTACAGGGGGCGCGTGGGGAGACCCAGTACTTC.

This clone was counted a few times. V usage is TRBV19 and J usage is TRBJ1-2; no firm D call. The CDR3 loop spans 15 amino acids. V was cut by 3 bases and J by 3 bases, with 14 bases left in between. CDR1 is LNHDA, CDR2 SQIVND, per germline (reference sequence). CDR3 nucleotides: TGTGCCAGTAGTATGAGTCCGGAGACGGACTATGGCTACACCTTC. It codes for CASSMSPETDYGYTF.

The J gene is TRBJ2-1, the V gene TRBV4-1; no reliable D call. Germline values: CDR1 MGHRA, CDR2 YSYEKL. The CDR3 loop spans 12 amino acids. V was shortened by 2 bases and J by 10 bases, with 9 bases between the two germline ends. CDR3 loop: CASSQPLGEQFF. The CDR3 bases are TGCGCCAGCAGCCAACCACTCGGGGAGCAGTTCTTC.

This chain connects TRBV30 to TRBJ1-3; D ambiguous. Trimming pared 3 bases from V and 9 bases from J, leaving 12 bases between. This CDR3 is 12 amino acids long. Germline V CDR1 and CDR2: GTSNPN, SVGIG (reference sequence). The CDR3 is CAWSREWGTIYF. The CDR3 nucleotides are TGTGCCTGGAGCCGGGAGTGGGGCACCATATATTTT.

This clone was detected once. V gene TRBV5-1 combines with J gene TRBJ1-1; 7 bases line up with TRBD1. Germline-derived CDR1 and CDR2 are SGHRS and YFSETQ. After removal of 4 bases from V and 5 bases from J, the junction contained 8 bases not matched to a gene. CDR3 length: 14 residues. CDR3 bases: TGCGCCAGCAGCCCCTTGCCCAGGGGGACTGAAGCTTTCTTT. It encodes CASSPLPRGTEAFF.

This clone was observed a few times. The chain carries TRBV6-2 or TRBV6-3 and TRBJ2-7; 10 nucleotides agree with TRBD2. This CDR3 has 14 amino acids. Germline-derived CDR1 and CDR2 are MNHEY and SVGEGT. Losses at the gene ends were 0 bases for V and 4 bases for J; bases not matched to a gene: 0. In DNA form, the CDR3 reads TGTGCCAGCAGTTACTCGACTAGCGGGTACGAGCAGTACTTC. This translates into CASSYSTSGYEQYF.

This clone was seen only once. The chain joins TRBV5-4 to TRBJ2-7; D perhaps matches TRBD1 (6 bases). Trimming took off 7 bases at V and 2 bases at J, with 16 bases between the two ends. There are 14 residues in the CDR3. The V gene's germline CDR1 is SGHNT and CDR2 YYREEE (reference sequence). The CDR3 region is CASFSQGMPYEQYF. The CDR3 DNA is TGTGCCAGCTTTTCACAGGGAATGCCCTACGAGCAGTACTTC.

The chain joins TRBV2 to TRBJ2-1; TRBD2 aligns across 14 bases. V trimming: 4 bases; J trimming: 10 bases; junction bases outside the gene matches: 9. The CDR3 covers 16 residues. The germline gives CDR1 SNHLY, CDR2 FYNNEI. The CDR3 sequence: CASSGRTSGRREEQFF. DNA for the CDR3: TGTGCCAGCAGTGGGAGGACTAGCGGGAGGAGGGAGGAGCAGTTCTTC.

This clone was picked up one time. This chain uses TRBV10-3 with TRBJ2-2; 9 nucleotides align to TRBD1. Germline V gene sequence: CDR1 ENHRY, CDR2 SYGVKD. V shed 4 bases, J shed 6 bases, and the junction held 0 bases outside the gene matches. The CDR3 loop spans 13 amino acids. CDR3 sequence reads: CAISGTGAGELFF. Written as DNA, the CDR3 is TGTGCCATCAGTGGGACAGGGGCCGGGGAGCTGTTTTTT.

The CDR3 loop is CTSRLTRRGLAVATDTQYF. The CDR3, as DNA: TGCACCAGCAGGCTCACCAGGCGGGGACTAGCGGTAGCCACAGATACGCAGTATTTT. V gene TRBV1 combines with J gene TRBJ2-3; the D segment call TRBD2 is taken from the table without a DNA check. TRBV1 is an annotated pseudogene. This CDR3 has 19 amino acids.

This sequence joins TRBV7-2 and TRBJ1-5; possibly TRBD1 for D (6 bases). The CDR3 contains 16 residues. In germline, CDR1 is SGHTA, CDR2 FQGNSA. Trimming cost V 0 bases and J 0 bases, with 9 bases left between them. The CDR3 here is CASSLAGGYSNQPQHF. The CDR3 nucleotides are TGTGCCAGCAGCTTAGCAGGGGGTTATAGCAATCAGCCCCAGCATTTT.

The chain joins TRBV7-6 to TRBJ2-3; D might be TRBD1 (6 bases). The V end lost 5 bases, the J end lost 0 bases, and 24 bases lay between the germline ends. The CDR3 has 19 amino acids. Per the germline V gene, CDR1 is SGHVS and CDR2 is FNYEAQ. CDR3 sequence: CASSPHLQGSTTSTDTQYF. The CDR3 DNA is TGTGCCAGCAGCCCCCATCTTCAGGGGTCCACTACTAGCACAGATACGCAGTATTTT.

The V and J genes are TRBV23-1 and TRBJ2-1; maybe TRBD2 (6 bases). TRBV23-1 is treated as an ORF (open reading frame) with a function not yet certain. Trimming took 0 bases from V and 6 from J, leaving 12 bases between them. CDR3 length: 15 residues. This CDR3 is CASSQSRGTGNEQFF. The CDR3 nucleotides are TGCGCCAGCAGTCAATCGCGGGGTACGGGCAATGAGCAGTTCTTC.

The gene calls are TRBV6-5 and TRBJ1-5; maybe TRBD1 (6 bases). The CDR3 runs 15 residues. The V end lost 10 bases, the J end lost 2 bases, and 18 bases lay between the germline ends. CDR1 is MNHEY, CDR2 SVGAGI, per germline. As DNA, the CDR3 is TGTGCCACCCAACTACACAGGGTTGGCAATCAGCCCCAGCATTTT. Protein: CATQLHRVGNQPQHF.

The chain carries TRBV5-5 and TRBJ1-3; TRBD1 is a possible D gene (6 bases). V lost 3 bases, J lost 0 bases, and 19 bases lay in between. The CDR3 consists of 18 residues. The germline V gene encodes CDR1 SGHKS and CDR2 YYEKEE (reference sequence). CDR3 region: CASSSSRQASYSGNTIYF. The CDR3 DNA reads as TGTGCCAGCAGCTCTTCTAGACAGGCTTCTTACTCTGGAAACACCATATATTTT.